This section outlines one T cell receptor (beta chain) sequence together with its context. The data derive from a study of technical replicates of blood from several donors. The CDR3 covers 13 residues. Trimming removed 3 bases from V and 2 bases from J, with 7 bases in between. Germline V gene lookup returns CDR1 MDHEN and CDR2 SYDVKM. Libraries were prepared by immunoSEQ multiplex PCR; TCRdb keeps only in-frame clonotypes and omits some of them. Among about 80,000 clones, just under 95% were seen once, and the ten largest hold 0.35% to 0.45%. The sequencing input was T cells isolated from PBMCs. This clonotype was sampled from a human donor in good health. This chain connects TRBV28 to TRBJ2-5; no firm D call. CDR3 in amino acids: CASSFRQQETQYF. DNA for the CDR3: TGTGCCAGCAGTTTCAGGCAGCAAGAGACCCAGTACTTC.